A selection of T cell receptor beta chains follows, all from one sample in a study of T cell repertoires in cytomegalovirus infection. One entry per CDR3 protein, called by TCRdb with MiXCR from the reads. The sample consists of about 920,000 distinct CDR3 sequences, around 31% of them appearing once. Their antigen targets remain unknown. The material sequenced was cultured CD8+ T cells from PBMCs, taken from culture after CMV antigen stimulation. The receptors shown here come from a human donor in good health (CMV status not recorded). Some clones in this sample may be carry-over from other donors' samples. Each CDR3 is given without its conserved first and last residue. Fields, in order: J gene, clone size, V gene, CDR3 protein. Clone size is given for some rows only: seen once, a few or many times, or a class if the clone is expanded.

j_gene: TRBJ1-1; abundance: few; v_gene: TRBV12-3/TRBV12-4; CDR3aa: ASSSKSNTEAF
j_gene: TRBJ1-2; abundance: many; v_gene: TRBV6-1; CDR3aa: ASTPRRDRGYGYT
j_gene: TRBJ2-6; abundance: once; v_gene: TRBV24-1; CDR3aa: ATSDGAGNSGANVPT
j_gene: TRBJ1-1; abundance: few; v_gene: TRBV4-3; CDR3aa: ASSQDRGQRSEAF
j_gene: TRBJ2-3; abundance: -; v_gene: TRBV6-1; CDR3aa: ASSEGLASTDTQY
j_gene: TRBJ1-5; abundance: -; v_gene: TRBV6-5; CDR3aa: ASMGGGSNQPQH
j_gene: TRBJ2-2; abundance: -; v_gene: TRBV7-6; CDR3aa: ASTTSGGNTGELF
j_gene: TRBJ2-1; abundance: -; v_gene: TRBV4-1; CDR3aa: ASSQERRGAGRLNEQF
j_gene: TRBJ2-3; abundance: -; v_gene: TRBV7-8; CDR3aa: ASSLGLAGPLDTQY
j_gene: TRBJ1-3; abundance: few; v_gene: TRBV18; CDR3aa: ASPSTSGNTIY
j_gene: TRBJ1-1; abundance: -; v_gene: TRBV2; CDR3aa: ASSEGQGRETEAF
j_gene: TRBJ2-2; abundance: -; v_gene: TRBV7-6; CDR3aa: ASSAPGTGVAGELF
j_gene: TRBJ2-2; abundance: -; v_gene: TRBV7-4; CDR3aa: ASSSPLTGANTGELL
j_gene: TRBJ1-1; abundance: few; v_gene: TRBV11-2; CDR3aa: ASSLGTGLVTEAF
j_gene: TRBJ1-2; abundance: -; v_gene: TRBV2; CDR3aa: ARSEGTGKLYGYT
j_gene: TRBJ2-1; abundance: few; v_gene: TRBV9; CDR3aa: ASSPIPPDEQF
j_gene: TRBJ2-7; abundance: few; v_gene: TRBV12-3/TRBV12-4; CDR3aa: ATSSVHLALSSYEQY
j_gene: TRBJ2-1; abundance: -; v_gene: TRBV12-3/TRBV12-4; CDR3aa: ASSSLTRSYNEQF
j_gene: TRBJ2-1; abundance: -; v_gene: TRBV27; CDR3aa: ASSPGTSGVEQF
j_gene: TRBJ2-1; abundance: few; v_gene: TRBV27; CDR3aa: ASKGVDEQF
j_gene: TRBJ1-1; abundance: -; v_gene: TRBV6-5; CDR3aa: ASSYSTRGGTEAF
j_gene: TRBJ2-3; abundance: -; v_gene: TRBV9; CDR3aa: ASWSGTPTDTQY
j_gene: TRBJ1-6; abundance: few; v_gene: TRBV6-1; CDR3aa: ASGGARVSPLH
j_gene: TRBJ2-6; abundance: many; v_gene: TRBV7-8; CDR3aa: ASSLETGPFGANVLT
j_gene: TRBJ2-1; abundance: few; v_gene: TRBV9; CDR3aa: ASSTGTSGGFGNEQF
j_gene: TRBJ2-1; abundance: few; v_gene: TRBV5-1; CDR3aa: ASSYVQGDNEQF
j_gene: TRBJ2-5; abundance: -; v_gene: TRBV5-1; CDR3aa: ASSPWTSGGSVETQY
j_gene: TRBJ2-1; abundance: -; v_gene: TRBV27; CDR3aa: ASRGGTDEQF
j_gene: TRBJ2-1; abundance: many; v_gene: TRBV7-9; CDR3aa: ASSPFPTQDSYNEQF
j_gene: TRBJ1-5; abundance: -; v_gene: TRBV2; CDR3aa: ASSEDRDLQPQH
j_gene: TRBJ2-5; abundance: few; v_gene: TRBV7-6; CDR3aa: ASSFRTPNLQETQY
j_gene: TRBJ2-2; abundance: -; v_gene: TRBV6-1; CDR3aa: ASSEVGRGAGELF
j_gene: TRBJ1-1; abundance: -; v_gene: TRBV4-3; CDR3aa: ASSQDPSGGREAF
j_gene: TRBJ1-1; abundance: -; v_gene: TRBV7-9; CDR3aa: ASSDFLGMNTEAF
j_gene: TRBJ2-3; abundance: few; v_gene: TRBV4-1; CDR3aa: ASSPPGVGQGSDTQY
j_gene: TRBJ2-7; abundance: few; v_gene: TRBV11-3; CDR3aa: ASSRRRGPQDEQY
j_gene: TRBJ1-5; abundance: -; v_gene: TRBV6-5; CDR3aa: ASSYSARGQPQH
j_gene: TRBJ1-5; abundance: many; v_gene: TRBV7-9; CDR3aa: ASSQTGANQPQH
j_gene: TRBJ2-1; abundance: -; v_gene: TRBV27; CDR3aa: ASREGQGPYNEQF
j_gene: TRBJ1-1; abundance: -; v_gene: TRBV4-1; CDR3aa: ASSQGVGLEAF
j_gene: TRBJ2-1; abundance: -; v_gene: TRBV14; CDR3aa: ASSQDSDRGVDEQF
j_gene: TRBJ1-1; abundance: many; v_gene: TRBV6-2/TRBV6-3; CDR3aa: ASSYTRTEAF
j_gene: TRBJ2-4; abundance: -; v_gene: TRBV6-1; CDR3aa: ASNRGRADIQY
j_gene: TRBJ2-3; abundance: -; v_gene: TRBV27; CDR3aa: ASSLSRSGGGGDTQY
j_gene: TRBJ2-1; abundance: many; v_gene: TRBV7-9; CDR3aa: ASTSPGGVGEQF
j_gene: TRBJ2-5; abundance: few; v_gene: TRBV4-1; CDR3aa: ASSQTLAMETQY